These 29 T cell receptor beta chains were all obtained from the same sample, sequenced in a study of cytomegalovirus exposure and HLA in healthy donors. With 60 Vbeta and 13 Jbeta primers, the PCR was carried out. The repertoire was sequenced with immunoSEQ multiplex PCR; TCRdb's copy has only in-frame clones and lacks some. The sample includes 100,000 to 150,000 clones, roughly 85% of them seen just once. Sequencing was carried out using PBMCs. The receptor set was obtained from a man aged 18 to 29 in good health and CMV-seropositive.

The chain employs TRBV18 and TRBJ1-1; D remains unclear. This CDR3 is built from 13 residues. CDR1 is KGHSH, CDR2 LQKENI, per germline. Trimming removed 2 bases from V and 5 bases from J, with 9 bases in between. For the CDR3, the DNA is TGTGCCAGCTCACCAGTCAAATTGACTGAAGCTTTCTTT. Protein: CASSPVKLTEAFF.

The chain couples TRBV11-2 to TRBJ2-5; 12 bases are a match to TRBD2. J gave up 7 bases and V 6 bases, and 6 bases lay outside the gene matches. Germline lookup yields CDR1 SGHAT and CDR2 FQNNGV. The CDR3 is 14 amino acids. CDR3 sequence (DNA): TGTGCCAGCAGTTCACTAGCGGGGGGCCGGACCCAGTACTTC. Encoded protein: CASSSLAGGRTQYF.

In this sample, this clone turned up once. The J gene is TRBJ2-1, the V gene TRBV9; 8 bases map to TRBD2. In germline, CDR1 is SGDLS, CDR2 YYNGEE. The CDR3 runs 16 residues. V lost 0 bases to trimming and J lost 6 bases; unmatched junction nucleotides: 8. This CDR3 is CASSVATAGGSNEQFF. The CDR3 DNA reads as TGTGCCAGCAGCGTAGCTACGGCGGGGGGATCCAATGAGCAGTTCTTC.

The chain employs TRBV2 and TRBJ1-1; 11 bases map to TRBD1. This CDR3 has 16 amino acids. Germline V CDR1 and CDR2: SNHLY, FYNNEI. V lost 7 bases and J lost 2; bases outside the gene matches: 9. The CDR3 loop is CASIRGQGAGNTEAFF. The CDR3 bases are TGTGCCAGCATACGCGGACAGGGGGCCGGTAACACTGAAGCTTTCTTT.

This sequence joins TRBV27 and TRBJ2-3, with 9 bases aligning to TRBD1. CDR1 and CDR2 from the germline V gene are MNHEY and SMNVEV (reference sequence). With V trimmed by 6 bases and J by 5 bases, 9 bases remained unmatched. The CDR3 extends over 15 amino acids. CDR3 sequence (DNA): TGTGCCAGCAGAGACTACAGGGGGCCCATAGATACGCAGTATTTT. Encoded protein: CASRDYRGPIDTQYF.

The chain links TRBV14 to TRBJ1-3; 7 bases agree with TRBD1. Germline V lookup: CDR1 SGHDN, CDR2 FVKESK. The CDR3 is 16 residues long. V gave up 0 bases and J gave up 1 base; unmatched junction bases: 3. As DNA, the CDR3 is TGTGCCAGCAGCCAAGACAGGGACAGTTCTGGAAACACCATATATTTT. Protein: CASSQDRDSSGNTIYF.

This chain uses TRBV30 with TRBJ2-7; a weak D match, TRBD1 (6 bases). The CDR3 has 13 amino acids. CDR1 is GTSNPN and CDR2 is SVGIG in the germline V gene (reference sequence). The CDR3 nucleotides read TGTTCGCGTGGGGGCCCTAGGTTATACGAGCAGTACTTC. Protein: CSRGGPRLYEQYF.

This chain connects TRBV11-3 to TRBJ2-1; TRBD2 matches 8 bases. The CDR3 is 16 residues long. The J segment lost 5 bases and the V segment lost 2 bases, leaving 8 bases of the junction unmatched. Germline V gene sequence: CDR1 SGHNT, CDR2 YENEEA. CDR3 sequence (DNA): TGTGCCAGCAGCTTACTCGGGGGGGCCGGCGACAATGAGCAGTTCTTC. Protein: CASSLLGGAGDNEQFF.

This chain joins TRBV11-2 and TRBJ2-5, with 10 bases aligning to TRBD2. The CDR3 has 15 residues. The germline V gene encodes CDR1 SGHAT and CDR2 FQNNGV. V trimming: 6 bases; J trimming: 5 bases; junction bases outside the gene matches: 9. CDR3: CASREPGLARETQYF. The CDR3 DNA is TGTGCCAGCAGGGAACCGGGACTAGCGAGGGAGACCCAGTACTTC.

This rearrangement joins TRBV7-9 to TRBJ2-7; a possible D gene is TRBD1 (6 bases). This CDR3 contains 15 residues. V gave up 6 bases and J gave up 1 base, with 16 bases separating them. Per the germline V gene, CDR1 is SEHNR and CDR2 is FQNEAQ (reference sequence). The CDR3 loop is CASSGTGKKSYEQYF. The DNA of the CDR3 is TGTGCCAGCAGTGGAACAGGGAAAAAGTCCTACGAGCAGTACTTC.

The chain joins TRBV19 to TRBJ2-7; D perhaps matches TRBD1 (6 bases). Trimming removed 1 base from V and 5 bases from J, with 15 bases in between. The CDR3 has 15 residues. The germline V gene has CDR1 LNHDA and CDR2 SQIVND (reference sequence). CDR3 sequence: CASSIVFRGVDEQYF. The CDR3, as DNA: TGTGCCAGTAGTATAGTTTTCAGGGGTGTGGACGAGCAGTACTTC.

This chain links TRBV9 with TRBJ2-3; 9 nucleotides line up with TRBD2. In germline, CDR1 is SGDLS, CDR2 YYNGEE. V lost 0 bases, J lost 5 bases, and 7 bases stayed unmatched. CDR3 length: 16 amino acids. The CDR3 loop reads CASSVEAGGSGDTQYF. Here the CDR3 DNA reads TGTGCCAGCAGCGTAGAAGCGGGGGGCTCAGGAGATACGCAGTATTTT.

The chain recombines TRBV30 with TRBJ1-4; D is possibly TRBD1 (6 bases). The V end lost 2 bases, the J end lost 4 bases, and 26 bases lay between the germline ends. CDR1 is GTSNPN, CDR2 SVGIG, per germline (reference sequence). The CDR3 sequence is 19 residues long. This chain's CDR3 is CAWSIPTAGKRGGNEKLFF. The CDR3 DNA follows: TGTGCCTGGAGTATACCGACGGCAGGGAAAAGAGGGGGTAATGAAAAACTGTTTTTT.

The chain has TRBV12-5 and TRBJ1-1; D call uncertain. This CDR3 comprises 13 residues. Trimming left V 5 bases short and J 4 bases short, with 11 bases between. The germline CDR1 and CDR2 sequences are LGHNT and FRNRAP. In DNA, the CDR3 is TGTGCTAGTGGTGCAGACGCTAGCACTGAAGCTTTCTTT. It yields the protein CASGADASTEAFF. Full variable domain (missing parts from reference TRBV12-5 and TRBJ1-1): DARVTQTPRHKVTEMGQEVTMRCQPILGHNTVFWYRQTMMQGLELLAYFRNRAPLDDSGMPKDRFSAEMPDATLATLKIQPSEPRDSAVYFCASGADASTEAFFGQGTRLTVV.

In its sample, this clone was seen a few times. V is TRBV7-6 and J is TRBJ2-5; 10 positions agree with TRBD2. J lost 5 bases, V lost 8 bases, and 8 bases had no gene match. Germline-derived CDR1 and CDR2 are SGHVS and FNYEAQ. The CDR3 sequence is 14 residues long. The CDR3 here is CASRGSGGWETQYF. In DNA, the CDR3 is TGTGCCAGCCGAGGTAGCGGGGGGTGGGAGACCCAGTACTTC. Looking up the rest from reference TRBV7-6 and TRBJ2-5 gives the full variable domain: GAGVSQSPRYKVTKRGQDVALRCDPISGHVSLYWYRQALGQGPEFLTYFNYEAQQDKSGLPNDRFSAERPEGSISTLTIQRTEQRDSAMYRCASRGSGGWETQYFGPGTRLLVL.

V usage is TRBV6-1 and J usage is TRBJ2-2; 10 bases fit TRBD2. Germline V lookup: CDR1 MNHNS, CDR2 SASEGT. The CDR3 has 14 residues. Trimming removed 9 bases from V and 2 bases from J; junction bases left unmatched: 3. CDR3 region: CASSLAGNTGELFF. DNA for the CDR3: TGTGCCAGTTCACTAGCGGGAAACACCGGGGAGCTGTTTTTT.

The gene calls are TRBV29-1 and TRBJ2-1; 8 nucleotides align to TRBD2. With V trimmed by 5 bases and J by 15 bases, 6 bases remained unmatched. This CDR3 contains 10 residues. The germline V gene encodes CDR1 SQVTM and CDR2 ANQGSEA. The DNA for the CDR3 is TGCAGCGTTCCTCGGGGGGGCATGTTCTTC. As protein: CSVPRGGMFF.

The rearrangement uses TRBV12-2 and TRBJ2-3; the D call in the table, TRBD2, was not verified against the DNA. TRBV12-2 is an annotated pseudogene. CDR3 length: 17 amino acids. In DNA form, the CDR3 reads TGTGCAAGTCGCTTAGCGCTGCGGGGAGGGGCTGTAGATACGCAGTATTTT. Translated: CASRLALRGGAVDTQYF.

In this sample, this clone turned up a few times. The V gene is TRBV2, the J gene TRBJ2-7; D may be TRBD2 (5 bases). This CDR3 has 13 amino acids. The V and J ends lost 6 bases and 1 base respectively, with 10 bases between them. CDR1 and CDR2 from the germline V gene are SNHLY and FYNNEI. The CDR3 is CASRARGSYEQYF. In DNA, the CDR3 is TGTGCCAGCAGGGCCCGGGGATCCTACGAGCAGTACTTC.

The chain employs TRBV19 and TRBJ1-2, with 8 bases fitting TRBD1. V trimming: 3 bases; J trimming: 6 bases; junction bases outside the gene matches: 9. Germline loops: CDR1 LNHDA, CDR2 SQIVND (reference sequence). CDR3 length: 15 residues. CDR3 amino acids: CASSMQDRAKNGYTF. The CDR3, as DNA: TGTGCCAGTAGTATGCAGGACAGGGCAAAAAATGGCTACACCTTC.

J is TRBJ2-1 and V is TRBV19; 7 nucleotides agree with TRBD1. The CDR3 contains 14 residues. Germline CDR1 LNHDA, CDR2 SQIVND (reference sequence). V shed 0 bases and J 10 bases; nucleotides not matched to a gene: 6. The CDR3 region is CASSIEQGRGEQFF. In DNA form, the CDR3 reads TGTGCCAGTAGTATAGAACAGGGGAGAGGCGAGCAGTTCTTC. Full variable domain (rest looked up from reference TRBV19 and TRBJ2-1): DGGITQSPKYLFRKEGQNVTLSCEQNLNHDAMYWYRQDPGQGLRLIYYSQIVNDFQKGDIAEGYSVSREKKESFPLTVTSAQKNPTAFYLCASSIEQGRGEQFFGPGTRLTVL.

This sequence joins TRBV10-2 and TRBJ2-5, with 8 bases that match TRBD2. CDR1 and CDR2 from the germline V gene are WSHSY and SAAADI. The CDR3 loop spans 15 amino acids. Germline trimming cut 3 bases from V and 6 bases from J; bases unmatched to any gene: 9. The CDR3 loop is CASSDLAGWEKTQYF. DNA of the CDR3: TGCGCCAGCAGTGATTTAGCGGGGTGGGAGAAGACCCAGTACTTC.

There are a few counts of this clone. The chain combines TRBV2 with TRBJ2-5, with D possibly TRBD1 on 6 matching bases. V lost 3 bases and J 5 bases, leaving 7 bases between the germline ends. This CDR3 contains 12 residues. CDR1 and CDR2 from the germline V gene are SNHLY and FYNNEI. The CDR3 nucleotides are TGTGCCAGCAGTGAGCAGGGGGAGACCCAGTACTTC. It encodes CASSEQGETQYF.

The V call is TRBV2, the J call TRBJ1-1; D is ambiguous. This CDR3 spans 16 amino acids. Looked up from germline, CDR1 is SNHLY and CDR2 is FYNNEI. With 1 base removed from V and 0 bases from J, the gap between germline ends came to 12 bases. The CDR3 sequence is CASSEGAGRMNTEAFF. CDR3 bases: TGTGCCAGCAGTGAAGGGGCAGGTCGCATGAACACTGAAGCTTTCTTT.

The chain links TRBV7-9 to TRBJ2-1; 7 bases align to TRBD1. The CDR3 has 14 residues. Per the germline V gene, CDR1 is SEHNR and CDR2 is FQNEAQ (reference sequence). J gave up 7 bases and V 1 base, and 4 bases lay outside the gene matches. CDR3 protein: CASSLVGTANEQFF. CDR3 in DNA: TGTGCCAGCAGCTTAGTCGGGACAGCAAATGAGCAGTTCTTC. The full variable domain, its missing parts supplied by reference TRBV7-9 and TRBJ2-1, is DTGVSQNPRHKITKRGQNVTFRCDPISEHNRLYWYRQTLGQGPEFLTYFQNEAQLEKSRLLSDRFSAERPKGSFSTLEIQRTEQGDSAMYLCASSLVGTANEQFFGPGTRLTVL.

This sequence joins TRBV2 and TRBJ1-2; D might be TRBD1 (5 bases). From germline, CDR1 is SNHLY and CDR2 FYNNEI. The CDR3 covers 12 residues. Trimming took off 4 bases at V and 4 bases at J, with 7 bases between the two ends. The CDR3 sequence is CASSAGGYGYTF. The CDR3 DNA reads as TGTGCCAGCAGTGCGGGGGGCTATGGCTACACCTTC.

The CDR3: CASSSPSDGGQYGYTF. CDR3 nucleotide sequence: TGTGCCAGCAGCTCCCCCTCGGATGGAGGACAGTATGGCTACACCTTC. V usage is TRBV5-4 and J usage is TRBJ1-2; a possible D gene is TRBD1 (6 bases). The germline CDR1 and CDR2 sequences are SGHNT and YYREEE (reference sequence). This CDR3 region has 16 residues. V dropped 3 bases and J dropped 5 bases, with 20 bases sitting between them.

This clone was counted between two and nine times. This chain joins TRBV6-1 and TRBJ1-1, with D possibly matching TRBD1 (5 bases). The CDR3 runs 14 residues. Germline loops: CDR1 MNHNS, CDR2 SASEGT. The germline V and J ends were trimmed by 3 bases and 1 base, with 9 bases remaining between them. The CDR3 sequence: CASSEGGENTEAFF. The CDR3, as DNA: TGTGCCAGCAGTGAGGGGGGGGAGAACACTGAAGCTTTCTTT.

V usage is TRBV30 and J usage is TRBJ2-3, with 9 bases matching TRBD1. Unmatched junction bases numbered 7, after V lost 2 bases and J lost 4 bases. CDR1 GTSNPN and CDR2 SVGIG come from the germline V gene (reference sequence). The CDR3 runs 15 residues. CDR3 DNA sequence: TGTGCCTGGAGTTTTCGGACAGGGGTGGCAGATACGCAGTATTTT. Residues: CAWSFRTGVADTQYF.